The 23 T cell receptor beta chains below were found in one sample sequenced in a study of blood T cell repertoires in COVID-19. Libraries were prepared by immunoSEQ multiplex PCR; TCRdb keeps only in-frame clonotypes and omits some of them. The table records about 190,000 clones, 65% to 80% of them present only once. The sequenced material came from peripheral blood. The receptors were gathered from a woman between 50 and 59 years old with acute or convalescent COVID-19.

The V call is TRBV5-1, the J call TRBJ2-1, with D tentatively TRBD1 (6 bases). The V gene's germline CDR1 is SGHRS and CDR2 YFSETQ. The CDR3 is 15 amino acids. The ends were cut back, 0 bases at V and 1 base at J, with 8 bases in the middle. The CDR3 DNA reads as TGCGCCAGCAGCTTGGCAGGGGTATCCTACAATGAGCAGTTCTTC. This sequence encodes CASSLAGVSYNEQFF.

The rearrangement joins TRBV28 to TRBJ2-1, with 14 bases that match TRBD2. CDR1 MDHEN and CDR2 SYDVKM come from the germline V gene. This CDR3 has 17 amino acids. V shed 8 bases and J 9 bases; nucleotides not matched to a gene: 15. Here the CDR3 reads CASLLLGLAGEGSEQFF. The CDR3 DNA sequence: TGTGCCAGCCTCCTGTTGGGACTAGCGGGAGAGGGTAGTGAGCAGTTCTTC. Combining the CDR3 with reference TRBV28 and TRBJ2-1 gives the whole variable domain DVKVTQSSRYLVKRTGEKVFLECVQDMDHENMFWYRQDPGLGLRLIYFSYDVKMKEKGDIPEGYSVSREKKERFSLILESASTNQTSMYLCASLLLGLAGEGSEQFFGPGTRLTVL.

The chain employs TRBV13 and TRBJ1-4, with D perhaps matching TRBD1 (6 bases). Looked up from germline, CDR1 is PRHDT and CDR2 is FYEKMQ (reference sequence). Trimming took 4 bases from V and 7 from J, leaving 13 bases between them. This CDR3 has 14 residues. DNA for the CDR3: TGTGCCAGCAGCTCCCACGGGACAAGTGAAAAACTGTTTTTT. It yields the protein CASSSHGTSEKLFF. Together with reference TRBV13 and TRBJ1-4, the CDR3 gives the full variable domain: AAGVIQSPRHLIKEKRETATLKCYPIPRHDTVYWYQQGPGQDPQFLISFYEKMQSDKGSIPDRFSAQQFSDYHSELNMSSLELGDSALYFCASSSHGTSEKLFFGSGTQLSVL.

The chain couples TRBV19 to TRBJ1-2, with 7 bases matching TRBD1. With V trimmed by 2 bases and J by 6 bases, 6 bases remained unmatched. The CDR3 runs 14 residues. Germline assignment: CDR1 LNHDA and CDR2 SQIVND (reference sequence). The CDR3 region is CASSITGAVNGYTF. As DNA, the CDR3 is TGTGCCAGTAGTATAACAGGGGCCGTCAATGGCTACACCTTC.

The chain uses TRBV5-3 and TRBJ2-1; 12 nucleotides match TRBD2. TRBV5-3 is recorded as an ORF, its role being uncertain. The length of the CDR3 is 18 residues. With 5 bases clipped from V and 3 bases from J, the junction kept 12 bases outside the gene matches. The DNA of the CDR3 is TGTGCCAGAAGTTTGAAGGCGGCTAGCGGGAGGGTCTACAATGAGCAGTTCTTC. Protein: CARSLKAASGRVYNEQFF.

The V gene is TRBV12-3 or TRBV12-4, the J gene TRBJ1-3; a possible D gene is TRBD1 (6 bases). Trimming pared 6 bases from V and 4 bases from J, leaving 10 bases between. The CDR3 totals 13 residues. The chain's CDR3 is CASSPTGGNTIYF. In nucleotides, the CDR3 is TGTGCCAGCAGCCCTACAGGGGGAAACACCATATATTTT.

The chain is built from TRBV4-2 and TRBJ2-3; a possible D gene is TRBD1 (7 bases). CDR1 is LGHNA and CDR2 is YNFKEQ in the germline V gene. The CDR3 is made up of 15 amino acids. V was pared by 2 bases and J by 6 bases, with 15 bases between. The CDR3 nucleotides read TGTGCCAGCAGCCAAATCTACAGGGGAGGTGATACGCAGTATTTT. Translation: CASSQIYRGGDTQYF.

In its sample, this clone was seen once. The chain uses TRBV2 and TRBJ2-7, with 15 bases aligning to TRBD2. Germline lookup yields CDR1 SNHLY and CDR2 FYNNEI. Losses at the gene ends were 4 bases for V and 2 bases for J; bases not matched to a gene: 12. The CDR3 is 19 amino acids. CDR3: CASSAYPGTSGGHTYEQYF. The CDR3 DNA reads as TGTGCCAGCAGTGCCTACCCCGGGACTAGCGGGGGGCATACCTACGAGCAGTACTTC. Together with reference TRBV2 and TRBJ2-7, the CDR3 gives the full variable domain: EPEVTQTPSHQVTQMGQEVILRCVPISNHLYFYWYRQILGQKVEFLVSFYNNEISEKSEIFDDQFSVERPDGSNFTLKIRSTKLEDSAMYFCASSAYPGTSGGHTYEQYFGPGTRLTVT.

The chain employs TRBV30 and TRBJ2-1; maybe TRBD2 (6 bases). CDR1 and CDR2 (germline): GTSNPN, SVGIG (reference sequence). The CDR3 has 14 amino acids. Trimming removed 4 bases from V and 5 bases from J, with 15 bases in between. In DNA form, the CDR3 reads TGTGCCTGGACCCGAGCGGGTACCGACAATGAGCAGTTCTTC. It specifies CAWTRAGTDNEQFF.

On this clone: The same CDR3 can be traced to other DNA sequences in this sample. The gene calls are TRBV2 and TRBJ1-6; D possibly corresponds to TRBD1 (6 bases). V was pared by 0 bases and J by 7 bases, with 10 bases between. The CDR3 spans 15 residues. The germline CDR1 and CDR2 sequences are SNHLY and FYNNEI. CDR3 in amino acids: CASSEARGGNSPLHF. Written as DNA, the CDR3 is TGTGCCAGCAGTGAAGCGCGTGGGGGCAATTCACCCCTCCACTTT. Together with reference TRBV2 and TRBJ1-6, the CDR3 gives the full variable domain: EPEVTQTPSHQVTQMGQEVILRCVPISNHLYFYWYRQILGQKVEFLVSFYNNEISEKSEIFDDQFSVERPDGSNFTLKIRSTKLEDSAMYFCASSEARGGNSPLHFGNGTRLTVT.

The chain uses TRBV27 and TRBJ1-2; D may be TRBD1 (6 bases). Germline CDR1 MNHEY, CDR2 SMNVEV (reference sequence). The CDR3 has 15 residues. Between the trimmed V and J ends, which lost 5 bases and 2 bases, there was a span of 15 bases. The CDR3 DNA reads TGTGCCAGCAGTCGCCGGACAGAAAGGAACTATGGCTACACCTTC. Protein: CASSRRTERNYGYTF.

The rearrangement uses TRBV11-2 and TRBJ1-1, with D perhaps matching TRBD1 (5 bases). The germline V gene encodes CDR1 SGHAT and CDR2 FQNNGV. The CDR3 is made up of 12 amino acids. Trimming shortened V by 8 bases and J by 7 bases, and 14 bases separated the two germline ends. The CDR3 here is CASRQVGVEAFF. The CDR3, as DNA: TGTGCCAGCCGGCAGGTAGGGGTTGAAGCTTTCTTT.

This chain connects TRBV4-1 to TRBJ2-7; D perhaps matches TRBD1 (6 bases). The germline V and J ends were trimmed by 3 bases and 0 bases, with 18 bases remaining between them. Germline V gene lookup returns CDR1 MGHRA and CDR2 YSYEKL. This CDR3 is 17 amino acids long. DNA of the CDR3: TGCGCCAGCAGCCAGGGGGCGGCGGCAAAGTACTCCTACGAGCAGTACTTC. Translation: CASSQGAAAKYSYEQYF.

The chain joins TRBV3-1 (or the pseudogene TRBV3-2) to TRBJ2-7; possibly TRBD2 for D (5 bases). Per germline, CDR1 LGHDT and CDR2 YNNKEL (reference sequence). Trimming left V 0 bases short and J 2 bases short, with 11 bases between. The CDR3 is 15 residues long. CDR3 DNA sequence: TGTGCCAGCAGCCAAGAGGCGGGTCGGACCTACGAGCAGTACTTC. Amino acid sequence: CASSQEAGRTYEQYF.

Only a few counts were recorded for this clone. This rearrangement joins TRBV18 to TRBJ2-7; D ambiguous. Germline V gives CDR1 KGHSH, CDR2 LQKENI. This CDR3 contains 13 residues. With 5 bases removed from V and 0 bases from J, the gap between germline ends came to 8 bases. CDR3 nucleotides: TGTGCCAGCTCAACAACCAGCTCCTACGAGCAGTACTTC. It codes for CASSTTSSYEQYF. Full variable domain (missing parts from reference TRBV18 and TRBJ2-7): NAGVMQNPRHLVRRRGQEARLRCSPMKGHSHVYWYRQLPEEGLKFMVYLQKENIIDESGMPKERFSAEFPKEGPSILRIQQVVRGDSAAYFCASSTTSSYEQYFGPGTRLTVT.

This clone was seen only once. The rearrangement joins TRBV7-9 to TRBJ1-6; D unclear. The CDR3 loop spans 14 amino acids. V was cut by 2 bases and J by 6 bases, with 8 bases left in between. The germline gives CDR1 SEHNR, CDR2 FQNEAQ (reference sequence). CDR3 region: CASSLTRGNSPLHF. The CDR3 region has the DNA TGTGCCAGCAGCTTAACGCGGGGTAATTCACCCCTCCACTTT.

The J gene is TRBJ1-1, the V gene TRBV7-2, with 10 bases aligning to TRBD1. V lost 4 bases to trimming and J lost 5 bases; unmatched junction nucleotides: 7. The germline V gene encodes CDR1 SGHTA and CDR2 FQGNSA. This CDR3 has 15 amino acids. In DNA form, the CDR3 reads TGTGCCAGCAGCTCTCCGGGACAGGGGAGGACTGAAGCTTTCTTT. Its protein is CASSSPGQGRTEAFF. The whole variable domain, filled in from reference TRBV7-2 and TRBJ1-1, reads GAGVSQSPSNKVTEKGKDVELRCDPISGHTALYWYRQSLGQGLEFLIYFQGNSAPDKSGLPSDRFSAERTGGSVSTLTIQRTQQEDSAVYLCASSSPGQGRTEAFFGQGTRLTVV.

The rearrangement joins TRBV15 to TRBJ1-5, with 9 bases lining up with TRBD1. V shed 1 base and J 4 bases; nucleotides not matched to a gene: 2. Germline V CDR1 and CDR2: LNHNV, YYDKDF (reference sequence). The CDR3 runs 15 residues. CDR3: CATSRAGTGNQPQHF. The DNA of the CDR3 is TGTGCCACCAGCAGAGCCGGGACAGGGAATCAGCCCCAGCATTTT. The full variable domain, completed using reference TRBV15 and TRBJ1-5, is DAMVIQNPRYQVTQFGKPVTLSCSQTLNHNVMYWYQQKSSQAPKLLFHYYDKDFNNEADTPDNFQSRRPNTSFCFLDIRSPGLGDTAMYLCATSRAGTGNQPQHFGDGTRLSIL.

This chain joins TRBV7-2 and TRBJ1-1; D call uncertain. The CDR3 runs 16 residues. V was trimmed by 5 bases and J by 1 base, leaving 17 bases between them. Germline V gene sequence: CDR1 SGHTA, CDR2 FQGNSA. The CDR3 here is CASSPRPTSGNTEAFF. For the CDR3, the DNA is TGTGCCAGCAGCCCCCGCCCTACTAGCGGGAACACTGAAGCTTTCTTT.

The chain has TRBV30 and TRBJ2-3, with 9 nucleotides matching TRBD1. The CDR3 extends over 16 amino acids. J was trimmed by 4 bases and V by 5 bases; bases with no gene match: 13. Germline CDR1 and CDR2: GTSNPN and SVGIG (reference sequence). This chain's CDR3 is CAWGTGKLTSSDTQYF. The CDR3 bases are TGTGCCTGGGGGACAGGGAAGTTGACTAGTTCAGATACGCAGTATTTT.

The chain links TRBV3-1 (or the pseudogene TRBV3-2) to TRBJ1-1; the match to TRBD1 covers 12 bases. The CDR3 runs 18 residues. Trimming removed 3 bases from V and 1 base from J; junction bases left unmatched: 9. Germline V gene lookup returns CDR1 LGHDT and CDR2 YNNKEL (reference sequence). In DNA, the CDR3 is TGTGCCAGCAGCCACCTGCCGGGACAGGGGGCTGGGAACACTGAAGCTTTCTTT. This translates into CASSHLPGQGAGNTEAFF.

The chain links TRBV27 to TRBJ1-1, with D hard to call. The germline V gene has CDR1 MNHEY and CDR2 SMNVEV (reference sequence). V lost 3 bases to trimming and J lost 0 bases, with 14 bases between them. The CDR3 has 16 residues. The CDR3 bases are TGTGCCAGCAGTTTGCAACAGCCCCGTTTGAACACTGAAGCTTTCTTT. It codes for CASSLQQPRLNTEAFF.

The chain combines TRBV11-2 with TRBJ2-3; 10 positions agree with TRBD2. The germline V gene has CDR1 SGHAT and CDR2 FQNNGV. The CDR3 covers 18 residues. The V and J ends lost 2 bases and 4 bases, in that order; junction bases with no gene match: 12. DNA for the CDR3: TGTGCCAGCAGCTTATTGAGCGGGGGGGGCCGCAAGCCAGATACGCAGTATTTT. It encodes CASSLLSGGGRKPDTQYF.